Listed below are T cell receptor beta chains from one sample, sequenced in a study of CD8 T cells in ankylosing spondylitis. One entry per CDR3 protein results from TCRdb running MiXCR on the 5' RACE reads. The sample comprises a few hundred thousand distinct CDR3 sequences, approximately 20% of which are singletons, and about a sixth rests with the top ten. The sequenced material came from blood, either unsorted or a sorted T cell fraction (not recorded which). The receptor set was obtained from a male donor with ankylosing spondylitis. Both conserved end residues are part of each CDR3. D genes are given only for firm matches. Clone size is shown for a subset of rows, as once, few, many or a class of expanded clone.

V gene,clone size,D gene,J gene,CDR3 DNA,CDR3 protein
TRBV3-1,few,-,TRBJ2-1,TGTGCCAGCAGCCAAGTCCGGAGTGTAAATGAGCAGTTCTTC,CASSQVRSVNEQFF
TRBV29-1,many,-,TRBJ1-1,TGCAGCGCTGAGTTCCCAGTCTTTTTCTTT,CSAEFPVFFF
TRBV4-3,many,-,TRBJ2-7,TGCGCCAGCAGCCAAGATCTGGACCAAACCTACGAGCAGTACTTC,CASSQDLDQTYEQYF
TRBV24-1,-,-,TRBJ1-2,TGTGCCACCAGTGGTACAAGGACGGGCAACTATGGCTACACCTTC,CATSGTRTGNYGYTF
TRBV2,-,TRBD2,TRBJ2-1,TGTGCCAGCAGGAGTACTAGCGGGAGAGGGGATGAGCAGTTCTTC,CASRSTSGRGDEQFF
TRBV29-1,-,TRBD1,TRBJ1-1,TGCAGCGTTGAATGGGACAGGGGCTCCTCTGAAGCTTTCTTT,CSVEWDRGSSEAFF
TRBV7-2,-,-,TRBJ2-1,TGTGCCAGCAGCGACTACCAGGGCGCGGAGTACAATGAGCAGTTCTTC,CASSDYQGAEYNEQFF
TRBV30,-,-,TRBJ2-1,TGTGCCTGGAACAAGGACAGAAGGAATGAGCAGTTCTTC,CAWNKDRRNEQFF
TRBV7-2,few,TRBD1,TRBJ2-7,TGTGCCAGCAGCCGGGACAGGGGATACTACGAGCAGTACTTC,CASSRDRGYYEQYF
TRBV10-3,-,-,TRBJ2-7,TGTGCCATGAGGGGGTCTAGCGGTTACGAGCAGTACTTC,CAMRGSSGYEQYF
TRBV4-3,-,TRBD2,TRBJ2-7,TGCGCCAGCAGCCAAGATTCGGGCGGGAGTACCTACGAGCAGTACTTC,CASSQDSGGSTYEQYF
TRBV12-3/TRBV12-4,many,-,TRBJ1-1,TGTGCCAGCCTGGACGGGTGGAACACTGAAGCTTTCTTT,CASLDGWNTEAFF
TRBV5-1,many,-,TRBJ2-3,TGCGCCAGCAGCCCGGATAGCGGCAAGTTGGGTCCGCAGTATTTT,CASSPDSGKLGPQYF
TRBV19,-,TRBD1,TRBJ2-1,TGTGCCAGTAGCAAAAACAGGGGTAGCTCCTACAATGAGCAGTTCTTC,CASSKNRGSSYNEQFF
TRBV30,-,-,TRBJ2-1,TGTGCCTGGAGTGGGGGACTCCTGAATGAGCAGTTCTTC,CAWSGGLLNEQFF
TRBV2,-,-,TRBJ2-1,TGTGCCAGCAGAGACAGGAGCTCCTACAATGAGCAGTTCTTC,CASRDRSSYNEQFF
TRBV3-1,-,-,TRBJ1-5,TGTGCCAGCAGCCAAGATAACTTGAGCAATCAGCCCCAGCATTTT,CASSQDNLSNQPQHF
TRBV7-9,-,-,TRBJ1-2,TGTGCCAGCAACAAGGGGACGACAGTCTATGGCTACACCTTC,CASNKGTTVYGYTF
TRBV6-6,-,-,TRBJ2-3,TGTGCCAGCACCGAGCGGGACATCGGGCCGCAGTATTTT,CASTERDIGPQYF
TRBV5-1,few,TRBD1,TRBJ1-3,TGCGCCAGCAGCTTCTCGGGACAGACCTACTCTGGAAACACCATATATTTT,CASSFSGQTYSGNTIYF
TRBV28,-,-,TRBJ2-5,TGTGCCAGCAGCCTCCAGGGGGAGGCGGAGACCCAGTACTTC,CASSLQGEAETQYF
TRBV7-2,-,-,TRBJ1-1,TGTGCCAGCAGCTTATACGGGCTGAACACTGAAGCTTTCTTT,CASSLYGLNTEAFF
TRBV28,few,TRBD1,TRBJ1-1,TGTGCCAGCATCTTTGGGGCCGACAGGGCGGCTTTCTTT,CASIFGADRAAFF
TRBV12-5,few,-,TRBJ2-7,TGTGCTAGTGGTTTGACTCGAAACCCTGACAGGTCCTACGAGCAGTACTTC,CASGLTRNPDRSYEQYF
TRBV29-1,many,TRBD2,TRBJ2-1,TGCAGCTCTCAGCGGGATAAGTACAATGAGCAGTTCTTC,CSSQRDKYNEQFF
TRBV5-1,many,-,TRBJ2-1,TGCGCCAGCAGCTTTGAAATAGCCGATGAGCAGTTCTTC,CASSFEIADEQFF
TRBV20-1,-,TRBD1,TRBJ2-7,TGCAGTGCCGACAGGGGATACTACGAGCAGTACTTC,CSADRGYYEQYF
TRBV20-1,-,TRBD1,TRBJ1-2,TGCAGTGCAGGAGGGACAGGGGATGGCTACACCTTC,CSAGGTGDGYTF
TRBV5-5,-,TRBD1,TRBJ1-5,TGTGCCAGCAGCTTAGGATGGACAGGGGGCCTTGTGCAGCCCCAGCATTTT,CASSLGWTGGLVQPQHF
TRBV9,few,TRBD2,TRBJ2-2,TGTGCCAGCAGCGTAGGGACTAGCGGACGTATCGGGGAGCTGTTTTTT,CASSVGTSGRIGELFF
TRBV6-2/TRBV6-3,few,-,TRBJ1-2,TGTGCCAGCCTTGAAGGCTGGACAACCCCTAACTATGGCTACACCTTC,CASLEGWTTPNYGYTF
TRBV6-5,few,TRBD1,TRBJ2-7,TGTGCCAGCAGTAGGACAGGGGTTGAGCAGTACTTC,CASSRTGVEQYF
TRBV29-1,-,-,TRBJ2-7,TGCAGCGTTGCGGGTTCACAGGGTCTCTACGAGCAGTACTTC,CSVAGSQGLYEQYF
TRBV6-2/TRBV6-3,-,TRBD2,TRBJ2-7,TGTGCCAGCAGTTACCCGTTCGGCTCTACGAAAGGAGCGGGATCCTACGAGCAGTACTTC,CASSYPFGSTKGAGSYEQYF
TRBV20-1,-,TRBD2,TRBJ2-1,TGCAGATTCTCAAGACTAGCAGGTTTAGGTGAGCAGTTCTTC,CRFSRLAGLGEQFF
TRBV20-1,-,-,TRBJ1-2,TGCAGTGCTAGCCAGGCTAACTATGGCTACACCTTC,CSASQANYGYTF
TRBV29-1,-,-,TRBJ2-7,TGCAGCGTACAGACAGATTCCTACGAGCAGTACTTC,CSVQTDSYEQYF
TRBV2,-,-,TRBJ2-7,TGTGCCAGCAGTGAAGCTTTTAGCGGATCCTACGAGCAGTACTTC,CASSEAFSGSYEQYF
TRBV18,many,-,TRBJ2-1,TGTGCCAGCTCACCAAGTCTAGCCGGATACAATGAGCAGTTCTTC,CASSPSLAGYNEQFF
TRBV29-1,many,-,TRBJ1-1,TGCAGCCATCCAGAGTCGCGACCGAACACTGAAGCTTTCTTT,CSHPESRPNTEAFF
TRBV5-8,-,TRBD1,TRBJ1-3,TGTGCCAGCAGCCACGGACAGGGGCGCGCAAACACCATATATTTT,CASSHGQGRANTIYF
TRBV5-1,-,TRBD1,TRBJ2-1,TGCGCCAGCAGCCTGACAGGGGGTGCCTACAATGAGCAGTTCTTC,CASSLTGGAYNEQFF
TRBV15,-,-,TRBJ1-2,TGTGCCACCAGCAGTAAAGAGACAGTCTATGGCTACACCTTC,CATSSKETVYGYTF
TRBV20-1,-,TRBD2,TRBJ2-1,TGCAGTGCCCAATCCTTCCGGGAGGCCTACAATGAGCAGTTCTTC,CSAQSFREAYNEQFF
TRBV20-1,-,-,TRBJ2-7,TGCAGTGCTAGAGACAGGACAGTTCCCTACGAGCAGTACTTC,CSARDRTVPYEQYF
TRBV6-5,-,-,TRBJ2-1,TGTGCCAGCAGTTACTCGGAACGAAACAATGAGCAGTTCTTC,CASSYSERNNEQFF
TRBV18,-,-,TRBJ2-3,TGTGCCAGCTCACGGAGCGGAATGGATACGCAGTATTTT,CASSRSGMDTQYF
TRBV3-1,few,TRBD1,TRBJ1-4,TGTGCCAGCAGCCTGCAGGGGGTCATTGAAAAACTGTTTTTT,CASSLQGVIEKLFF
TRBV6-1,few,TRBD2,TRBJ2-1,TGTGCCAGCAGCGGGTTCCTAGCGGGGTTGGGAGACTACAATGAGCAGTTCTTC,CASSGFLAGLGDYNEQFF
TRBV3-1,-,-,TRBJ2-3,TGTGCCAGCAGCCAGGAGGGAGCGGTTTTTAATACGCAGTATTTT,CASSQEGAVFNTQYF
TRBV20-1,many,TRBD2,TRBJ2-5,TGCAGTGCTAGAGTGGCGGGAGATTTGGGGGAGACCCAGTACTTC,CSARVAGDLGETQYF
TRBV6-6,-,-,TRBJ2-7,TGTGCCAGCGGCCCAGGGACCTACGAGCAGTACTTC,CASGPGTYEQYF
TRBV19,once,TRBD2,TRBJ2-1,TGTGCCAGTAGTATGTCACTAGCGGGCAAAAGCTCCTACAATGAGCAGTTCTTC,CASSMSLAGKSSYNEQFF
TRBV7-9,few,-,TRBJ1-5,TGTGCCAGCACCGAGGGGTTGGCTCAGCCCCAGCATTTT,CASTEGLAQPQHF
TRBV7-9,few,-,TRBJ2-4,TGTGCCAGCAGCTTTCTCCAGGGGAGTATTCAGTACTTC,CASSFLQGSIQYF